These 24 T cell receptor beta chains share one sample of origin, sequenced in a study of blood T cells in healthy people across ages (dated by TCRdb to 2013 to 2016). The library was produced with 5' RACE. The second PCR ran for roughly 7 to 11 cycles and used a J-beta primer mix along with a sample-barcoded 5' primer. TCRdb applied fastp at Q25 and MiXCR to the public reads, then kept only in-frame beta chains. Rows are unified per CDR3 protein, each entry keeping the most common DNA and genes. This sample gives some 1.8 million distinct CDR3 sequences in total; about two fifths of them show up just once. Clones ranked in the top ten supply about 21% of the sample. Sequencing was done on a sample of blood. The receptors were gathered from a human donor in good health.

This clonotype was seen a few times. The chain carries TRBV20-1 and TRBJ1-6; the D gene is possibly TRBD1 (5 bases). This CDR3 contains 14 residues. Germline V gene data show CDR1 as DFQATT and CDR2 as SNEGSKA (reference sequence). Trimming left V 3 bases short and J 3 bases short, with 9 bases between. The CDR3, as DNA: TGCAGTGCTAGTGGGGGAGTCTATAATTCACCCCTCCACTTT. Translation gives CSASGGVYNSPLHF.

V and J are TRBV29-1 and TRBJ2-7; D remains unclear. The CDR3 runs to 13 residues. CDR1 is SQVTM and CDR2 is ANQGSEA in the germline V gene. This CDR3 reads CGATDRVDYEQYF. The CDR3 nucleotides read TGCGGCGCAACGGACCGCGTCGACTACGAGCAGTACTTC.

The rearrangement links TRBV28 to TRBJ2-4; maybe TRBD1 (5 bases). Germline values: CDR1 MDHEN, CDR2 SYDVKM. Trimming took off 6 bases at V and 4 bases at J, with 7 bases between the two ends. The CDR3 has 12 amino acids. In nucleotides, the CDR3 is TGTGCCAGCAGCAGACAGAAAAACATTCAGTACTTC. Residues: CASSRQKNIQYF.

The rearrangement joins TRBV7-2 to TRBJ1-2, with D perhaps matching TRBD1 (6 bases). Germline CDR1 is SGHTA and CDR2 is FQGNSA. V was shortened by 4 bases and J by 2 bases, with 14 bases between the two germline ends. CDR3 length: 15 amino acids. CDR3 coding DNA: TGTGCCAGCAGCTCCCGGGGGGGCGTCAACTATGGCTACACCTTC. Encoded protein: CASSSRGGVNYGYTF.

A single count supports this clonotype. The chain links TRBV28 to TRBJ1-6, with TRBD1 as a possible D gene (5 bases). The CDR3 runs 15 residues. The germline V gene has CDR1 MDHEN and CDR2 SYDVKM. The V gene lost 6 bases and the J gene lost 10 bases, with 19 bases spanning the gap. The CDR3 is CASRPGTSLMSPLHF. CDR3 nucleotide sequence: TGTGCCAGCAGACCGGGGACCTCTCTTATGTCACCCCTCCACTTT.

This clonotype has a count of ten or more. The chain couples TRBV12-3 or TRBV12-4 to TRBJ1-4; 7 nucleotides match TRBD1. V was pared by 6 bases and J by 8 bases, with 6 bases of the junction left unmatched. CDR3 size: 13 residues. The CDR3 DNA reads TGTGCCAGCAGCAGACAGGGTCCCGAAAAACTGTTTTTT. This codes for CASSRQGPEKLFF.

This clonotype has just a few counts. The J gene is TRBJ2-5, the V gene TRBV12-3 or TRBV12-4, with 7 bases fitting TRBD2. The CDR3 covers 14 residues. With 8 bases clipped from V and 0 bases from J, the junction kept 6 bases outside the gene matches. This CDR3 reads CASRSGEYQETQYF. The CDR3 nucleotides are TGTGCCAGCCGCAGCGGGGAGTACCAAGAGACCCAGTACTTC.

Many counts were recorded for this clonotype. V usage is TRBV15 and J usage is TRBJ2-1, with D perhaps given as TRBD1 or TRBD2 (6 bases each). Per germline, CDR1 LNHNV and CDR2 YYDKDF (reference sequence). With 1 base removed from V and 10 bases from J, the gap between germline ends came to 11 bases. The CDR3 has 13 amino acids. CDR3 protein: CATSRVRGEEQFF. CDR3 bases: TGTGCCACCAGCAGAGTAAGGGGGGAGGAGCAGTTCTTC.

This chain joins TRBV7-9 and TRBJ2-3; TRBD1 is a possible D gene (6 bases). Germline V gives CDR1 SEHNR, CDR2 FQNEAQ (reference sequence). There are 16 residues in the CDR3. V was shortened by 6 bases and J by 2 bases, with 18 bases between the two germline ends. CDR3 sequence reads: CASRHRDTFYTDTQYF. DNA of the CDR3: TGTGCCAGCAGACACCGGGACACCTTTTACACAGATACGCAGTATTTT.

V usage is TRBV12-3 or TRBV12-4 and J usage is TRBJ1-1; D possibly corresponds to TRBD1 (5 bases). Trimming cost V 6 bases and J 6 bases, with 14 bases left between them. The CDR3 spans 13 residues. The CDR3 bases are TGTGCCAGCAGCCGTTTGGGGGTCCCTGAAGCTTTCTTT. Translation gives CASSRLGVPEAFF.

The chain employs TRBV9 and TRBJ1-5; possible D gene TRBD1, 6 bases. Trimming removed 4 bases at V and 7 bases at J, with 18 bases between. Germline loops: CDR1 SGDLS, CDR2 YYNGEE. The CDR3 covers 15 residues. The chain's CDR3 is CASSPGGGAGQPQHF. In DNA, the CDR3 is TGTGCCAGCAGCCCCGGGGGGGGGGCAGGACAGCCCCAGCATTTT.

The chain recombines TRBV29-1 with TRBJ2-1; perhaps D is TRBD1 or TRBD2 (6 bases each). Germline-derived CDR1 and CDR2 are SQVTM and ANQGSEA. The CDR3 covers 15 residues. The ends were cut back, 3 bases at V and 7 bases at J, with 19 bases in the middle. DNA of the CDR3: TGCAGCGTTGAGGGGGGCCAGGGGAAGAGGAATGAGCAGTTCTTC. Translation: CSVEGGQGKRNEQFF.

This clonotype was found a few times. The gene calls are TRBV2 and TRBJ1-3; the D is unclear. V dropped 7 bases and J dropped 0 bases, with 10 bases sitting between them. The CDR3 runs to 14 residues. Germline-derived CDR1 and CDR2 are SNHLY and FYNNEI. The DNA for the CDR3 is TGTGCCAGCAAACCCCAGAGCTCTGGAAACACCATATATTTT. It codes for CASKPQSSGNTIYF.

There are a few counts of this clonotype. The chain joins TRBV5-1 to TRBJ2-1; D may be TRBD2 (5 bases). V lost 0 bases and J 2 bases, leaving 12 bases between the germline ends. The CDR3 loop spans 16 amino acids. The germline V gene encodes CDR1 SGHRS and CDR2 YFSETQ. For the CDR3, the DNA is TGCGCCAGCAGCTTGGAACCGGGATGGACCTACAATGAGCAGTTCTTC. Its translation: CASSLEPGWTYNEQFF.

The J gene is TRBJ1-5, the V gene TRBV15, with TRBD1 as a possible D gene (5 bases). CDR1 and CDR2 from the germline V gene are LNHNV and YYDKDF (reference sequence). The CDR3 covers 16 residues. V shed 5 bases and J shed 2 bases, with 16 bases lying between them. The CDR3 nucleotides are TGTGCCACCAGCCAGGGAGGGGCTTGGGGCAATCAGCCCCAGCATTTT. It specifies CATSQGGAWGNQPQHF.

This chain links TRBV20-1 with TRBJ1-5; tentatively, D is TRBD1 (5 bases). Trimming removed 1 base from V and 1 base from J, with 11 bases in between. Germline V gene data show CDR1 as DFQATT and CDR2 as SNEGSKA (reference sequence). The CDR3 length is 15 residues. The CDR3 spells CSARAGGFSNQPQHF. CDR3 coding DNA: TGCAGTGCTAGAGCTGGGGGATTCAGCAATCAGCCCCAGCATTTT.

The chain uses TRBV27 and TRBJ1-1; D is perhaps TRBD1 (6 bases). Germline V CDR1 and CDR2: MNHEY, SMNVEV (reference sequence). Trimming removed 3 bases at V and 1 base at J, with 15 bases between. CDR3 length: 16 amino acids. DNA of the CDR3: TGTGCCAGCAGTTTTCGGAGGGGGAGGTCGAACACTGAAGCTTTCTTT. Amino acids: CASSFRRGRSNTEAFF.

This clonotype appeared a few times. This chain uses TRBV5-4 with TRBJ1-1, with D perhaps matching TRBD1 (5 bases). Germline V gives CDR1 SGHNT, CDR2 YYREEE (reference sequence). Trimming took 6 bases from V and 0 from J, leaving 9 bases between them. The CDR3 runs to 13 residues. CDR3 sequence: CASTDSVNTEAFF. The CDR3 coding sequence is TGTGCCAGCACCGACAGTGTGAACACTGAAGCTTTCTTT. Supplemented by reference TRBV5-4 and TRBJ1-1, the full variable domain reads ETGVTQSPTHLIKTRGQQVTLRCSSQSGHNTVSWYQQALGQGPQFIFQYYREEENGRGNFPPRFSGLQFPNYSSELNVNALELDDSALYLCASTDSVNTEAFFGQGTRLTVV.

The V and J genes are TRBV2 and TRBJ2-1, with 8 bases lining up with TRBD2. The trim removed 4 bases at V and 7 bases at J, leaving 9 bases unmatched. This CDR3 comprises 15 residues. Germline CDR1 SNHLY, CDR2 FYNNEI. The CDR3 nucleotides are TGTGCCAGCAGTGTCGGTCCGGGGGGGTTAAATGAGCAGTTCTTC. Its translation: CASSVGPGGLNEQFF.

This chain joins TRBV6-6 and TRBJ1-1; D remains ambiguous. The V gene lost 6 bases and the J gene lost 7 bases, with 15 bases spanning the gap. The CDR3 runs 13 residues. Germline V gene sequence: CDR1 MNHNY, CDR2 SVGAGI (reference sequence). In nucleotides, the CDR3 is TGTGCCAGCAGCCAGACAAGAGGAGATGAAGCTTTCTTT. It encodes CASSQTRGDEAFF.

The rearrangement uses TRBV6-5 and TRBJ2-6, with no clear D. The CDR3 is 18 amino acids. Germline V gives CDR1 MNHEY, CDR2 SVGAGI. The V gene lost 0 bases and the J gene lost 0 bases, with 12 bases spanning the gap. Here the CDR3 reads CASSYSSRIHSGANVLTF. CDR3 in DNA: TGTGCCAGCAGTTACTCGAGTAGAATCCACTCTGGGGCCAACGTCCTGACTTTC.

The CDR3 is CASSYSKVTYEQYF. In DNA, the CDR3 is TGTGCCAGCAGTTACTCGAAGGTTACCTACGAGCAGTACTTC. The chain employs TRBV6-5 and TRBJ2-7; D unclear. Germline assignment: CDR1 MNHEY and CDR2 SVGAGI. The CDR3 has 14 residues. Trimming removed 0 bases at V and 2 bases at J, with 8 bases between.

This sequence joins TRBV7-8 and TRBJ1-5; 7 bases are shared with TRBD1. The CDR3 sequence is 16 residues long. Germline V gene data show CDR1 as SGHVS and CDR2 as FQNEAQ. With V trimmed by 4 bases and J by 7 bases, 13 bases remained unmatched. CDR3 sequence (DNA): TGTGCCAGCAGCTCTAGTGAGAAGACAGGGCGCCAGCCCCAGCATTTT. Residues: CASSSSEKTGRQPQHF.

This clonotype was observed at least ten times. The CDR3 DNA sequence: TGTGCTAGTTTCTCTGGAGAGACCCAGTACTTC. Translation gives CASFSGETQYF. The chain combines TRBV12-5 with TRBJ2-5; no clear D. There are 11 residues in the CDR3. Trimming shortened V by 8 bases and J by 4 bases, and 8 bases separated the two germline ends. Germline V gene data show CDR1 as LGHNT and CDR2 as FRNRAP. Combining the CDR3 with reference TRBV12-5 and TRBJ2-5 gives the whole variable domain DARVTQTPRHKVTEMGQEVTMRCQPILGHNTVFWYRQTMMQGLELLAYFRNRAPLDDSGMPKDRFSAEMPDATLATLKIQPSEPRDSAVYFCASFSGETQYFGPGTRLLVL.